This T cell receptor (beta chain) was identified in a study of blood T cell repertoires in COVID-19. About the study: Some COVID-19 samples were acute and others convalescent; all came from the United States, Italy and Spain.

Germline V lookup: CDR1 SEHNR, CDR2 FQNEAQ (reference sequence). V was clipped by 5 bases and J by 6 bases; unmatched bases: 9. The length of the CDR3 is 15 residues. Cohort assignment relied on participant-reported clinical history. Recovered status in Cohort 3 required two negative PCRs, clearance, or symptom resolution. Clones were sequenced by immunoSEQ multiplex PCR, and TCRdb holds only the in-frame ones, with some missing. Among under 200,000 clones listed, more than 70% were seen once. This chain links TRBV7-9 with TRBJ2-2; 7 bases match TRBD2. The source material was PBMCs or T cells enriched from blood (not recorded which). The source of this sequence is a man aged 55-75 years who had recovered from COVID-19. This CDR3 is CASSPRAGVSGELFF. In DNA form, the CDR3 reads TGTGCCAGCAGCCCTAGGGCGGGAGTTTCCGGGGAGCTGTTTTTT.